Shown below are 2 T cell receptor beta chains from a single sample sequenced in a study of CXCR3-negative and CXCR3-positive naive CD8 T cells. Study conclusions and caveats: Hydrophobicity of TRB CDR3s was greater in CXCR3-positive naive cells than in CXCR3-negative naive cells.

Carrying UMI labels, the TRB cDNA libraries were prepared through 5' RACE. Reanalyzing the 5' RACE reads, TCRdb keeps one entry per CDR3 protein, without DNA. This table holds some 130,000 distinct CDR3 sequences. No antigen has been identified for these receptors. Sequencing was done on a sample of naive CXCR3+ CD8+ T cells from blood. Described subset: CD45RO-CCR7+CD27+CD95- naive CD8+ T cells expressing CXCR3 (TNR3+). The source of these receptors is a human donor in good health. Some clones in this sample may be carry-over from other donors' samples.

The J gene is TRBJ1-1, the V gene TRBV29-1; without DNA, the TCRdb call of TRBD1 cannot be checked. Germline loops: CDR1 SQVTM, CDR2 ANQGSEA. The CDR3 extends over 13 amino acids. The CDR3: CSAAPVTFTEAFF.

The genes are TRBV28 and TRBJ2-5; as DNA is missing, the TRBD1 call by TCRdb cannot be tested. This CDR3 is built from 12 residues. Germline CDR1 is MDHEN and CDR2 is SYDVKM. The CDR3 here is CASKDWGGTQYF.